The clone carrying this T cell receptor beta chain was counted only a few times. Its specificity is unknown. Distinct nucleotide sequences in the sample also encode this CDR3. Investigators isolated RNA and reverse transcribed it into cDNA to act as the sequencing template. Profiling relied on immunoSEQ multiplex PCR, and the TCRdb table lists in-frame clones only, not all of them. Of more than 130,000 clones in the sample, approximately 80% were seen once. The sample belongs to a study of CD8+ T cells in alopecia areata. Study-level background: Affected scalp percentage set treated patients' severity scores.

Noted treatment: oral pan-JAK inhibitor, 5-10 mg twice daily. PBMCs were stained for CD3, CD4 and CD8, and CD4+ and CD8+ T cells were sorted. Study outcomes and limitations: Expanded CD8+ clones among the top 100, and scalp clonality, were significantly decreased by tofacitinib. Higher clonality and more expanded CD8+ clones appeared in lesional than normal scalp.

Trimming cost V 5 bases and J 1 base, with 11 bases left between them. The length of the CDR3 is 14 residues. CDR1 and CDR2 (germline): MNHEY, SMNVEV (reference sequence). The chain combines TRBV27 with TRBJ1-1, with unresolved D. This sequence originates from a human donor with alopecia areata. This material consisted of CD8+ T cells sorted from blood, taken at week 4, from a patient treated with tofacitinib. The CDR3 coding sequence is TGTGCCAGCAGTCCCGGCACGGCGAACACTGAAGCTTTCTTT. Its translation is CASSPGTANTEAFF.